These T cell receptor beta chains were read from a single sample in a study of human T cells and chemical hapten exposure. TCRdb reprocessed the RACE reads with MiXCR, giving one entry per CDR3 protein. The data show more than 300,000 distinct CDR3 sequences, around 5.5% seen once. This specimen was whole blood, taken in connection with sensitization to the hapten diphenylcyclopropenone (DPC). These receptors were obtained from a young woman with alopecia areata. Some clones in this sample may be carry-over from other donors' samples. CDR3s include the opening cysteine and the closing phenylalanine or tryptophan. The order of the fields is clone size, J gene, CDR3 length, D gene, V gene, CDR3 protein, CDR3 DNA. The D gene is left open where the match is weak. Not all rows give a size; the values are once, few, many and, for expanded clones, a class.

clone_size: few; j_call: TRBJ1-5; cdr3_length: 12; d_call: TRBD1; v_call: TRBV27; cdr3_aa: CASGQANQPQHF; cdr3_nt: TGTGCCAGCGGACAGGCAAATCAGCCCCAGCATTTT
clone_size: few; j_call: TRBJ1-3; cdr3_length: 15; d_call: TRBD1; v_call: TRBV12-3/TRBV12-4; cdr3_aa: CASSPGQGAKNTIYF; cdr3_nt: TGTGCCAGCAGTCCGGGACAGGGGGCGAAAAACACCATATATTTT
clone_size: NA; j_call: TRBJ2-3; cdr3_length: 15; d_call: NA; v_call: TRBV14; cdr3_aa: CASSQAIANPDTQYF; cdr3_nt: TGTGCCAGCAGCCAAGCTATCGCGAATCCAGATACGCAGTATTTT
clone_size: many; j_call: TRBJ2-3; cdr3_length: 15; d_call: NA; v_call: TRBV12-3/TRBV12-4; cdr3_aa: CASSMDGVSTDTQYF; cdr3_nt: TGTGCCAGCAGTATGGACGGAGTTAGCACAGATACGCAGTATTTT
clone_size: few; j_call: TRBJ2-7; cdr3_length: 14; d_call: NA; v_call: TRBV6-5; cdr3_aa: CASSNTEVSYEQYF; cdr3_nt: TGTGCCAGCAGTAACACTGAGGTCTCCTACGAGCAGTACTTC
clone_size: few; j_call: TRBJ2-7; cdr3_length: 15; d_call: TRBD2; v_call: TRBV5-6; cdr3_aa: CASTRTSGFFYEQYF; cdr3_nt: TGTGCCAGCACCCGGACTAGCGGCTTCTTCTACGAGCAGTACTTC
clone_size: many; j_call: TRBJ2-7; cdr3_length: 13; d_call: TRBD2; v_call: TRBV7-2; cdr3_aa: CASSSRGVYEQYF; cdr3_nt: TGTGCCAGCAGTTCGCGGGGGGTCTACGAGCAGTACTTC
clone_size: many; j_call: TRBJ2-1; cdr3_length: 16; d_call: TRBD1; v_call: TRBV4-3; cdr3_aa: CASSQDIMDRGDEQFF; cdr3_nt: TGCGCCAGCAGCCAAGATATTATGGACAGGGGCGATGAGCAGTTCTTC
clone_size: few; j_call: TRBJ1-4; cdr3_length: 14; d_call: NA; v_call: TRBV6-1; cdr3_aa: CASSARDGTGKLFF; cdr3_nt: TGTGCCAGCAGTGCCCGGGACGGGACGGGAAAACTGTTTTTT
clone_size: few; j_call: TRBJ1-1; cdr3_length: 15; d_call: NA; v_call: TRBV5-1; cdr3_aa: CASSLEGGMNTEAFF; cdr3_nt: TGCGCCAGCAGCTTAGAGGGCGGAATGAACACTGAAGCTTTCTTT
clone_size: many; j_call: TRBJ2-2; cdr3_length: 14; d_call: NA; v_call: TRBV9; cdr3_aa: CASSVWGDTGELFF; cdr3_nt: TGTGCCAGCAGCGTGTGGGGGGACACCGGGGAGCTGTTTTTT
clone_size: NA; j_call: TRBJ2-5; cdr3_length: 13; d_call: NA; v_call: TRBV20-1; cdr3_aa: CRPTTAAQETQYF; cdr3_nt: TGCAGGCCTACGACGGCAGCTCAAGAGACCCAGTACTTC
clone_size: few; j_call: TRBJ1-5; cdr3_length: 15; d_call: NA; v_call: TRBV9; cdr3_aa: CASSAEGGRNQPQHF; cdr3_nt: TGTGCCAGCAGCGCGGAGGGGGGTCGCAATCAGCCCCAGCATTTT
clone_size: NA; j_call: TRBJ2-7; cdr3_length: 18; d_call: NA; v_call: TRBV5-8; cdr3_aa: CASSLPRKTTVGAKGQYF; cdr3_nt: TGTGCCAGCAGCCTGCCAAGAAAAACGACAGTGGGGGCTAAGGGGCAGTACTTC
clone_size: NA; j_call: TRBJ1-5; cdr3_length: 17; d_call: NA; v_call: TRBV6-2/TRBV6-3; cdr3_aa: CASRPWTAVGGDQPQHF; cdr3_nt: TGTGCCAGCAGACCTTGGACAGCTGTAGGCGGAGATCAGCCCCAGCATTTT
clone_size: many; j_call: TRBJ2-6; cdr3_length: 16; d_call: NA; v_call: TRBV7-2; cdr3_aa: CASSLLGDPGANVLTF; cdr3_nt: TGTGCCAGCAGCTTACTAGGGGACCCTGGGGCCAACGTCCTGACTTTC
clone_size: many; j_call: TRBJ2-6; cdr3_length: 17; d_call: NA; v_call: TRBV7-2; cdr3_aa: CASSLVSGPGGANVLTF; cdr3_nt: TGTGCCAGCAGCTTAGTGTCAGGTCCGGGTGGGGCCAACGTCCTGACTTTC
clone_size: NA; j_call: TRBJ1-1; cdr3_length: 14; d_call: TRBD1; v_call: TRBV12-3/TRBV12-4; cdr3_aa: CASSYYQGADGAFF; cdr3_nt: TGTGCCAGCAGTTACTATCAGGGGGCGGACGGAGCTTTCTTT
clone_size: few; j_call: TRBJ1-1; cdr3_length: 14; d_call: NA; v_call: TRBV18; cdr3_aa: CASSPTRDNTEAFF; cdr3_nt: TGTGCCAGCTCACCCACCAGGGACAACACTGAAGCTTTCTTT
clone_size: many; j_call: TRBJ1-1; cdr3_length: 13; d_call: NA; v_call: TRBV14; cdr3_aa: CASSTGPRTEAFF; cdr3_nt: TGTGCCAGCAGCACAGGTCCTAGGACTGAAGCTTTCTTT
clone_size: NA; j_call: TRBJ1-1; cdr3_length: 12; d_call: NA; v_call: TRBV3-1; cdr3_aa: CASSSIGDEAFF; cdr3_nt: TGTGCCAGCAGCTCTATAGGCGATGAAGCTTTCTTT
clone_size: many; j_call: TRBJ2-7; cdr3_length: 13; d_call: NA; v_call: TRBV14; cdr3_aa: CASSQVPLGFIHF; cdr3_nt: TGTGCCAGCAGCCAAGTCCCCCTAGGGTTTATTCACTTC
clone_size: NA; j_call: TRBJ2-1; cdr3_length: 14; d_call: TRBD2; v_call: TRBV5-1; cdr3_aa: CASTTGGFHNEQFF; cdr3_nt: TGCGCCAGCACTACGGGGGGGTTCCACAATGAGCAGTTCTTC
clone_size: NA; j_call: TRBJ2-2; cdr3_length: 15; d_call: NA; v_call: TRBV5-1; cdr3_aa: CASSKTGGNTGELFF; cdr3_nt: TGCGCCAGCAGCAAGACAGGAGGGAACACCGGGGAGCTGTTTTTT
clone_size: many; j_call: TRBJ2-7; cdr3_length: 13; d_call: NA; v_call: TRBV12-3/TRBV12-4; cdr3_aa: CASSPTTLGEQYF; cdr3_nt: TGTGCCAGCAGTCCGACGACTTTGGGCGAGCAGTACTTC
clone_size: NA; j_call: TRBJ2-3; cdr3_length: 17; d_call: TRBD2; v_call: TRBV6-5; cdr3_aa: CASSRGLAGGQTDTQYF; cdr3_nt: TGTGCCAGCAGCCGGGGACTAGCGGGGGGGCAAACAGATACGCAGTATTTT
clone_size: NA; j_call: TRBJ2-7; cdr3_length: 15; d_call: TRBD1; v_call: TRBV29-1; cdr3_aa: CSVEDRGGRPYEQYF; cdr3_nt: TGCAGCGTTGAAGATAGAGGGGGCCGACCCTACGAGCAGTACTTC
clone_size: NA; j_call: TRBJ2-7; cdr3_length: 14; d_call: NA; v_call: TRBV7-9; cdr3_aa: CASSSAGATYEQYF; cdr3_nt: TGTGCCAGCAGCTCGGCAGGGGCCACCTACGAGCAGTACTTC
clone_size: few; j_call: TRBJ2-3; cdr3_length: 18; d_call: TRBD2; v_call: TRBV27; cdr3_aa: CASSLRASGGASADTQYF; cdr3_nt: TGTGCCAGCAGTTTGAGGGCTAGCGGGGGGGCCTCGGCAGATACGCAGTATTTT
clone_size: many; j_call: TRBJ1-1; cdr3_length: 13; d_call: NA; v_call: TRBV6-1; cdr3_aa: CASSRDGVNEAFF; cdr3_nt: TGTGCCAGCAGTCGGGACGGCGTAAATGAAGCTTTCTTT
clone_size: many; j_call: TRBJ2-1; cdr3_length: 14; d_call: TRBD2; v_call: TRBV7-2; cdr3_aa: CASSWTSTYNEQFF; cdr3_nt: TGTGCCAGCAGCTGGACTAGCACTTACAATGAGCAGTTCTTC
clone_size: many; j_call: TRBJ2-6; cdr3_length: 19; d_call: TRBD2; v_call: TRBV7-2; cdr3_aa: CASSRASGGYRSGANVLTF; cdr3_nt: TGTGCCAGCAGCCGGGCTAGCGGGGGGTACCGCTCTGGGGCCAACGTCCTGACTTTC
clone_size: NA; j_call: TRBJ1-4; cdr3_length: 11; d_call: TRBD1; v_call: TRBV2; cdr3_aa: CASSVDREIFF; cdr3_nt: TGTGCCAGCAGTGTGGACAGGGAGATTTTTTTC
clone_size: NA; j_call: TRBJ1-5; cdr3_length: 13; d_call: NA; v_call: TRBV7-9; cdr3_aa: CASSGDINQPQHF; cdr3_nt: TGTGCCAGCAGCGGGGACATTAATCAGCCCCAGCATTTT
clone_size: many; j_call: TRBJ2-7; cdr3_length: 13; d_call: NA; v_call: TRBV27; cdr3_aa: CASSLEVNYEQYF; cdr3_nt: TGTGCCAGCAGTTTAGAGGTCAACTACGAGCAGTACTTC
clone_size: few; j_call: TRBJ1-6; cdr3_length: 17; d_call: TRBD1; v_call: TRBV6-5; cdr3_aa: CASSRGQESSYNSPLHF; cdr3_nt: TGTGCCAGCAGTAGGGGACAGGAGAGCTCCTATAATTCACCCCTCCACTTT
clone_size: NA; j_call: TRBJ2-5; cdr3_length: 13; d_call: NA; v_call: TRBV6-6; cdr3_aa: CASRPGGQETQYF; cdr3_nt: TGTGCCAGCAGACCTGGAGGGCAGGAGACCCAGTACTTC
clone_size: few; j_call: TRBJ2-3; cdr3_length: 15; d_call: NA; v_call: TRBV7-9; cdr3_aa: CASSLAKVLPDTQYF; cdr3_nt: TGTGCCAGCAGCTTGGCCAAAGTTCTCCCAGATACGCAGTATTTT
clone_size: few; j_call: TRBJ1-2; cdr3_length: 14; d_call: TRBD1; v_call: TRBV18; cdr3_aa: CASSPYDRGTGYTF; cdr3_nt: TGTGCCAGCTCACCGTACGACAGGGGCACTGGCTACACCTTC
clone_size: NA; j_call: TRBJ1-2; cdr3_length: 13; d_call: NA; v_call: TRBV6-5; cdr3_aa: CASSIGSNYGYTF; cdr3_nt: TGTGCCAGCAGTATAGGCAGCAACTATGGCTACACCTTC
clone_size: few; j_call: TRBJ2-3; cdr3_length: 16; d_call: TRBD2; v_call: TRBV4-3; cdr3_aa: CASSQVHAGGTDTQYF; cdr3_nt: TGCGCCAGCAGCCAAGTCCACGCGGGGGGCACAGATACGCAGTATTTT
clone_size: many; j_call: TRBJ2-7; cdr3_length: 16; d_call: NA; v_call: TRBV6-2/TRBV6-3; cdr3_aa: CASTEVAAISSYEQYF; cdr3_nt: TGTGCCAGCACCGAAGTAGCGGCGATTAGCTCCTACGAGCAGTACTTC